This paragraph covers one T cell receptor beta chain sequence. Naivety among CD8 cells was defined by CD45RO negativity and positive CCR7 selection, thereby excluding terminally differentiated effector memory CD45RA+ cells. The sample is drawn from a study of shared clonotypes between healthy human individuals. Method: immunoSEQ multiplex PCR; TCRdb's copy keeps in-frame clones and lacks some. The sample yields 600,000 or so clones, roughly 98% seen once. Losses at the gene ends were 7 bases for V and 5 bases for J; bases not matched to a gene: 6. The CDR3 is 13 residues long. Looked up from germline, CDR1 is WSHSY and CDR2 is SAAADI.

The chain carries TRBV10-2 and TRBJ2-7; 9 bases are shared with TRBD1. The sequence was obtained from a man aged 30 to 45 in good health. The material sequenced was naive CD8+ T cells sorted from blood. The CDR3 nucleotides read TGCGCCAGCACCGGGACAGGGTTCGACGAGCAGTACTTC. Its protein product is CASTGTGFDEQYF.